These 18 T cell receptor beta chains were all obtained from the same sample, sequenced in a study of shared clonotypes between healthy human individuals. Some clones are missing from TCRdb's copy, which holds only in-frame ones; the method was immunoSEQ multiplex PCR. This sample has about 770,000 clones, with 72% found just once. Material for sequencing was memory CD4+ T cells sorted from blood. Sample subset: CD45RA-negative fraction. The source is a woman under 40 in good health.

The sample holds one count of this clone. The chain couples TRBV11-2 to TRBJ2-1; the match to TRBD2 covers 8 bases. Germline assignment: CDR1 SGHAT and CDR2 FQNNGV. The CDR3 sequence is 15 residues long. With V trimmed by 5 bases and J by 2 bases, 5 bases remained unmatched. CDR3 nucleotides: TGTGCCAGCAGCCCCACTAGCGGTACCTACAATGAGCAGTTCTTC. Translating gives CASSPTSGTYNEQFF.

The V gene is TRBV7-2, the J gene TRBJ2-1; 8 positions match TRBD2. This CDR3 has 17 residues. The germline V gene has CDR1 SGHTA and CDR2 FQGNSA. Losses at the gene ends were 1 base for V and 0 bases for J; bases not matched to a gene: 5. In DNA form, the CDR3 reads TGTGCCAGCAGCTTAGACGGCGGGGGGAGCTCCTACAATGAGCAGTTCTTC. Translation: CASSLDGGGSSYNEQFF.

V usage is TRBV28 and J usage is TRBJ2-7; 15 bases match TRBD2. Germline-derived CDR1 and CDR2 are MDHEN and SYDVKM. Unmatched junction bases numbered 19, after V lost 3 bases and J lost 7 bases. The CDR3 is made up of 20 amino acids. CDR3 DNA: TGTGCCAGCAGTTTTCCCGGGACTAGCGGGAGGAATCTTCCTACGGGAGAGCAGTACTTC. Residues: CASSFPGTSGRNLPTGEQYF.

The sample holds many counts of this clone. The chain employs TRBV7-2 and TRBJ1-3, with a weak D call TRBD1 (5 bases). Germline V CDR1 and CDR2: SGHTA, FQGNSA. Trimming cost V 2 bases and J 3 bases, with 11 bases left between them. The CDR3 spans 15 residues. The CDR3 spells CASSLLSGGGNTIYF. The CDR3 DNA sequence: TGTGCCAGCAGCTTACTCTCTGGGGGTGGAAACACCATATATTTT. The full variable domain, with the rest looked up from reference TRBV7-2 and TRBJ1-3, is GAGVSQSPSNKVTEKGKDVELRCDPISGHTALYWYRQSLGQGLEFLIYFQGNSAPDKSGLPSDRFSAERTGGSVSTLTIQRTQQEDSAVYLCASSLLSGGGNTIYFGEGSWLTVV.

This clone was seen more than once but under ten times. The J gene is TRBJ2-3, the V gene TRBV5-1, with D tentatively TRBD1 or TRBD2 (5 bases each). Trimming shortened V by 2 bases and J by 2 bases, and 15 bases separated the two germline ends. The V gene's germline CDR1 is SGHRS and CDR2 YFSETQ. The CDR3 length is 16 residues. CDR3 nucleotides: TGCGCCAGCAGCTTCGCGGCAGGGACGCACACAGATACGCAGTATTTT. Its translation: CASSFAAGTHTDTQYF.

This chain joins TRBV11-3 and TRBJ2-1; 10 bases agree with TRBD2. CDR3 length equals 18 residues. With V trimmed by 0 bases and J by 0 bases, 5 bases remained unmatched. Germline-derived CDR1 and CDR2 are SGHNT and YENEEA. In DNA form, the CDR3 reads TGTGCCAGCAGCTTAGATCGGACTAGCGGTAGCTCCTACAATGAGCAGTTCTTC. It yields the protein CASSLDRTSGSSYNEQFF.

A few counts support this clone. The chain links TRBV28 to TRBJ1-1; D uncertain. There are 14 residues in the CDR3. Germline CDR1 and CDR2: MDHEN and SYDVKM. Trimming cost V 5 bases and J 11 bases, with 21 bases left between them. CDR3 amino acids: CASSATGIPIGAFF. The CDR3 nucleotides read TGTGCCAGCAGTGCGACCGGGATACCAATCGGGGCTTTCTTT. Drawing the rest from reference TRBV28 and TRBJ1-1, the complete variable domain is DVKVTQSSRYLVKRTGEKVFLECVQDMDHENMFWYRQDPGLGLRLIYFSYDVKMKEKGDIPEGYSVSREKKERFSLILESASTNQTSMYLCASSATGIPIGAFFGQGTRLTVV.

The V call is TRBV27, the J call TRBJ2-7, with TRBD1 matching 10 bases. The CDR3 totals 14 residues. Trimming took 7 bases from V and 3 from J; bases not matched to a gene: 6. The V gene's germline CDR1 is MNHEY and CDR2 SMNVEV (reference sequence). The CDR3 DNA reads as TGTGCCAGCAATCCGGGACAGGGGTTCTACGAGCAGTACTTC. This codes for CASNPGQGFYEQYF.

This chain joins TRBV5-1 and TRBJ1-1, with D uncertain. Germline values: CDR1 SGHRS, CDR2 YFSETQ. The CDR3 has 13 amino acids. Trimming removed 3 bases at V and 2 bases at J, with 8 bases between. CDR3 region: CASSSLPNTEAFF. The CDR3 DNA follows: TGCGCCAGCAGCTCCCTCCCCAACACTGAAGCTTTCTTT.

About this clone itself: Other DNA sequences within the sample encode an identical CDR3. The CDR3 sequence: CASNGQGRETQYF. CDR3 in DNA: TGTGCCAGCAATGGACAGGGTCGTGAGACCCAGTACTTC. V gene TRBV2 combines with J gene TRBJ2-5; 8 bases match TRBD1. V lost 7 bases to trimming and J lost 5 bases; unmatched junction nucleotides: 6. The CDR3 spans 13 residues. Germline V CDR1 and CDR2: SNHLY, FYNNEI.

This chain joins TRBV6-6 and TRBJ2-7; D is possibly TRBD1 (6 bases). Germline CDR1 reads MNHNY; CDR2 reads SVGAGI (reference sequence). This CDR3 spans 16 amino acids. V lost 9 bases and J lost 2, with 23 bases in between. The DNA for the CDR3 is TGTGCCAGTTTCCCTACCAAATATGGACAGCCCTACGAGCAGTACTTC. Translated: CASFPTKYGQPYEQYF.

This chain links TRBV2 with TRBJ1-1; D perhaps matches TRBD1 (5 bases). This CDR3 has 12 amino acids. V was shortened by 4 bases and J by 3 bases, with 6 bases between the two germline ends. Per the germline V gene, CDR1 is SNHLY and CDR2 is FYNNEI. The CDR3: CASSVRDTEAFF. As DNA, the CDR3 is TGTGCCAGCAGTGTCAGGGACACTGAAGCTTTCTTT.

V usage is TRBV2 and J usage is TRBJ2-1; the D gene is possibly TRBD1 (5 bases). The CDR3 contains 17 residues. From germline, CDR1 is SNHLY and CDR2 FYNNEI. V lost 4 bases and J 1 base, leaving 17 bases between the germline ends. CDR3 amino acids: CASSARGFLRSYNEQFF. CDR3 sequence (DNA): TGTGCCAGCAGTGCAAGGGGATTCCTAAGGTCCTACAATGAGCAGTTCTTC.

Written as DNA, the CDR3 is TGTGCCAGCAGTGAAGTTAGCGGGCTAGTCAATGAGCAGTTCTTC. Its protein is CASSEVSGLVNEQFF. The chain joins TRBV6-1 to TRBJ2-1, with 7 bases aligning to TRBD2. With 1 base clipped from V and 6 bases from J, the junction kept 6 bases outside the gene matches. CDR1 MNHNS and CDR2 SASEGT come from the germline V gene. This CDR3 comprises 15 residues.

The chain links TRBV2 to TRBJ1-2; 9 nucleotides line up with TRBD1. In germline, CDR1 is SNHLY, CDR2 FYNNEI. V was clipped by 1 base and J by 4 bases; unmatched bases: 7. The CDR3 spans 16 residues. This chain's CDR3 is CASSEGTGVVGYGYTF. The DNA of the CDR3 is TGTGCCAGCAGTGAAGGGACAGGGGTAGTGGGCTATGGCTACACCTTC.

CDR3 in DNA: TGTGCCAGCAGCCTCAGATCGACAGGGCTCGACGGCTACACCTTC. Translation gives CASSLRSTGLDGYTF. The chain is built from TRBV7-9 and TRBJ1-2; 7 positions match TRBD1. Germline values: CDR1 SEHNR, CDR2 FQNEAQ (reference sequence). CDR3 length: 15 residues. V lost 5 bases and J lost 8; bases outside the gene matches: 14.

CDR3 residues: CASSSGAGRGYGYTF. The CDR3 nucleotides are TGTGCCAGCAGCTCAGGAGCCGGGCGGGGCTATGGCTACACCTTC. The chain couples TRBV11-1 to TRBJ1-2; D unresolved. Germline CDR1 SGHAT, CDR2 FQDESV (reference sequence). The CDR3 runs 15 residues. The V end was cut by 4 bases, the J end by 4 bases, with 16 bases between.

The chain has TRBV28 and TRBJ1-2, with 8 bases aligning to TRBD1. The V gene end was trimmed by 7 bases and the J gene end by 4 bases; junction bases not matched to a gene: 8. In germline, CDR1 is MDHEN, CDR2 SYDVKM. The CDR3 is made up of 14 amino acids. The CDR3 DNA follows: TGTGCCAGCACCCTATCGGGACAGGTCTATGGCTACACCTTC. Encoded protein: CASTLSGQVYGYTF.